These 5 T cell receptor beta chains were all obtained from the same sample, sequenced in a study of T cell responses to AZD1222 COVID-19 vaccine. Measured with immunoSEQ multiplex PCR; TCRdb has only the in-frame clones, and not every one. The table lists 95,000 to 150,000 clones, around 87% of them singletons, with roughly 10% in the top ten. The starting material was peripheral blood, obtained on day 0 of AZD1222 vaccination. These receptors came from an adult in good health.

The rearrangement links TRBV5-3 to TRBJ1-2; no firm D call. TRBV5-3 is designated an ORF whose function remains uncertain. The ends were cut back, 5 bases at V and 2 bases at J, with 10 bases in the middle. This CDR3 contains 13 residues. The CDR3 sequence is CARRPTRNYGYTF. The CDR3 DNA sequence: TGTGCCAGAAGACCGACAAGAAACTATGGCTACACCTTC.

This chain links TRBV27 with TRBJ2-2; D remains ambiguous. The CDR3 is made up of 16 amino acids. Per the germline V gene, CDR1 is MNHEY and CDR2 is SMNVEV (reference sequence). The V and J ends lost 8 bases and 3 bases respectively, with 19 bases between them. CDR3 sequence (DNA): TGTGCCAGCGGGAAGCCCCGGGTCCTTGACACCGGGGAGCTGTTTTTT. Its translation is CASGKPRVLDTGELFF.

The chain links TRBV29-1 to TRBJ2-1; D not certain. The ends were cut back, 4 bases at V and 0 bases at J, with 13 bases in the middle. CDR1 and CDR2 from the germline V gene are SQVTM and ANQGSEA. The CDR3 runs to 15 residues. CDR3 sequence (DNA): TGCAGCGTTGCCCCTTTATTAAGCTCCTACAATGAGCAGTTCTTC. Encoded protein: CSVAPLLSSYNEQFF.

V is TRBV19 and J is TRBJ2-7; TRBD1 is a possible D gene (5 bases). The CDR3 sequence is 13 residues long. The V gene's germline CDR1 is LNHDA and CDR2 SQIVND (reference sequence). V lost 6 bases and J 5 bases, leaving 14 bases between the germline ends. CDR3: CASSRVPRDEQYF. CDR3 DNA sequence: TGTGCCAGTAGCAGGGTTCCCCGCGACGAGCAGTACTTC.

The chain employs TRBV5-1 and TRBJ1-2, with 8 bases identical to TRBD1. Looked up from germline, CDR1 is SGHRS and CDR2 is YFSETQ. The CDR3 has 13 residues. The V gene end was trimmed by 4 bases and the J gene end by 4 bases; junction bases not matched to a gene: 3. DNA for the CDR3: TGCGCCAGCAGCCACACAGGGGGCTATGGCTACACCTTC. Protein: CASSHTGGYGYTF.